These 6 T cell receptor beta chains came from one sample sequenced in a study of T cell responses to AZD1222 COVID-19 vaccine. Produced via immunoSEQ multiplex PCR; TCRdb's table is partial and in-frame only. The sample yields fewer than 200,000 clones, more than 70% seen once. The starting material was peripheral blood, obtained 28 days after the second AZD1222 dose. Receptor source: an adult who received the AZD1222 COVID-19 vaccine.

The CDR3: CASSQDQGSYEQYF. The CDR3 DNA reads TGTGCCAGCAGCCAAGATCAAGGCAGCTACGAGCAGTACTTC. J is TRBJ2-7 and V is TRBV3-1 (or the pseudogene TRBV3-2); D not resolved. V was shortened by 0 bases and J by 3 bases, with 9 bases between the two germline ends. CDR3 length equals 14 residues. Per germline, CDR1 LGHDT and CDR2 YNNKEL (reference sequence).

V is TRBV5-5 and J is TRBJ2-7, with D perhaps given as TRBD1 or TRBD2 (5 bases each). The CDR3 sequence is 15 residues long. Germline-derived CDR1 and CDR2 are SGHKS and YYEKEE (reference sequence). Trimming pared 0 bases from V and 3 bases from J, leaving 13 bases between. CDR3 amino acids: CASSLARGRSYEQYF. In DNA form, the CDR3 reads TGTGCCAGCAGCTTGGCACGGGGCAGAAGCTACGAGCAGTACTTC.

V gene TRBV9 combines with J gene TRBJ1-1; D unclear. This CDR3 has 16 residues. V shed 1 base and J shed 1 base, with 14 bases lying between them. Germline V gene data show CDR1 as SGDLS and CDR2 as YYNGEE. CDR3 region: CASSVSLGPENTEAFF. The CDR3 DNA follows: TGTGCCAGCAGCGTATCCCTGGGTCCGGAGAACACTGAAGCTTTCTTT.

The chain employs TRBV11-2 and TRBJ2-7; a possible D gene is TRBD1 (5 bases). CDR3 length: 14 amino acids. Germline-derived CDR1 and CDR2 are SGHAT and FQNNGV. V lost 5 bases and J 7 bases, leaving 18 bases between the germline ends. In nucleotides, the CDR3 is TGTGCCAGCAGCCCCGGATCAGGGCTTTGGGAGCAGTACTTC. Amino acids: CASSPGSGLWEQYF.

This rearrangement joins TRBV5-1 to TRBJ2-3; 10 nucleotides line up with TRBD1. The V segment lost 3 bases and the J segment 4 bases; nucleotides outside the gene matches: 2. The length of the CDR3 is 14 residues. The germline gives CDR1 SGHRS, CDR2 YFSETQ. CDR3 region: CASSSGTGADTQYF. The CDR3 DNA follows: TGCGCCAGCAGCTCCGGGACAGGGGCAGATACGCAGTATTTT.

This CDR3 is CASSPPGLPSTDTQYF. CDR3 bases: TGTGCCAGCAGCCCACCGGGACTCCCTAGCACAGATACGCAGTATTTT. The genes are TRBV7-2 and TRBJ2-3; the D gene is possibly TRBD2 (6 bases). Germline V gene sequence: CDR1 SGHTA, CDR2 FQGNSA. The CDR3 covers 16 residues. The V and J ends lost 5 bases and 0 bases respectively, with 15 bases between them.